What follows are 22 T cell receptor beta chains derived from one specimen sequenced in a study of T cells in localized non-small cell lung cancer. Repertoires were generated with immunoSEQ multiplex PCR, while TCRdb's copy carries only in-frame clones and drops some. The data show about 1,700 clones, around 26% seen once. Sequenced here: lung tumor tissue, sampled before any cancer treatment. These receptors all come from a man aged 40 to 75 with stage I lung adenocarcinoma.

The chain joins TRBV5-1 to TRBJ2-7; D might be TRBD1 or TRBD2, each matching 5 bases. Germline V gives CDR1 SGHRS, CDR2 YFSETQ. The ends were cut back, 0 bases at V and 2 bases at J, with 12 bases in the middle. CDR3 length: 15 amino acids. The CDR3 here is CASSLGTGPTYEQYF. The CDR3 bases are TGCGCCAGCAGCTTGGGTACGGGACCAACCTACGAGCAGTACTTC.

This clone is termed large. The CDR3 nucleotides are TGTGCCAGCAGCTTAGGCAGGGTCCCAGAGACCCAGTACTTC. As protein: CASSLGRVPETQYF. The J gene is TRBJ2-5, the V gene TRBV11-3; maybe TRBD1 (5 bases). Germline CDR1 is SGHNT and CDR2 is YENEEA. Trimming took 1 base from V and 4 from J, leaving 10 bases between them. The CDR3 totals 14 residues.

The genes are TRBV6-8 and TRBJ2-1; no clear D gene. Germline loops: CDR1 MNHGY, CDR2 SAAAGT. The CDR3 sequence is 12 residues long. The V end lost 2 bases, the J end lost 9 bases, and 8 bases lay between the germline ends. The CDR3, as DNA: TGTGCCAGCAGTTACCGTGAGAGTGAGCAGTTCTTC. Its protein product is CASSYRESEQFF.

Only a few counts were recorded for this clone. The chain has TRBV4-1 and TRBJ1-2, with TRBD1 matching over 10 bases. The CDR3 is made up of 15 amino acids. Germline CDR1 is MGHRA and CDR2 is YSYEKL. With 3 bases clipped from V and 3 bases from J, the junction kept 4 bases outside the gene matches. CDR3 coding DNA: TGCGCCAGCAGCCAGACAGGGGGCCGTGACTATGGCTACACCTTC. Translating it yields CASSQTGGRDYGYTF.

The V call is TRBV5-1, the J call TRBJ2-7, with D possibly TRBD1 on 8 matching bases. The V end lost 0 bases, the J end lost 4 bases, and 26 bases lay between the germline ends. Germline CDR1 is SGHRS and CDR2 is YFSETQ. This CDR3 contains 19 residues. CDR3 DNA sequence: TGCGCCAGCAGCTTGGGAGACAGGGGTTTGCGGGAGTCCTTTTACGAGCAGTACTTC. Protein: CASSLGDRGLRESFYEQYF.

V gene TRBV7-6 combines with J gene TRBJ2-3; D tentatively fits TRBD1 or TRBD2 (5 bases each). Germline V gives CDR1 SGHVS, CDR2 FNYEAQ. The length of the CDR3 is 15 residues. Trimming took 5 bases from V and 8 from J, leaving 20 bases between them. CDR3 protein: CASSRRVSDGGTQYF. CDR3 nucleotide sequence: TGTGCCAGCAGCCGCAGGGTCTCCGATGGGGGTACGCAGTATTTT.

The chain is built from TRBV19 and TRBJ2-1, with 11 nucleotides matching TRBD2. Germline V gene sequence: CDR1 LNHDA, CDR2 SQIVND (reference sequence). The V and J ends lost 7 bases and 1 base, in that order; junction bases with no gene match: 12. This CDR3 has 18 amino acids. CDR3 in amino acids: CASTPGGLAEPSYNEQFF. As DNA, the CDR3 is TGTGCCAGTACTCCAGGGGGACTAGCGGAGCCTTCCTACAATGAGCAGTTCTTC. The full variable domain, completed using reference TRBV19 and TRBJ2-1, is DGGITQSPKYLFRKEGQNVTLSCEQNLNHDAMYWYRQDPGQGLRLIYYSQIVNDFQKGDIAEGYSVSREKKESFPLTVTSAQKNPTAFYLCASTPGGLAEPSYNEQFFGPGTRLTVL.

In this sample, this clone turned up a few times. The chain recombines TRBV23-1 with TRBJ1-4; D is possibly TRBD1 (5 bases). TRBV23-1 is an open reading frame whose function is uncertain. V lost 6 bases to trimming and J lost 8 bases, with 19 bases between them. The length of the CDR3 is 15 residues. The CDR3 nucleotides read TGCGCCAGCAGCCAAGAGGGTGGGGCGCGAGAAAAACTGTTTTTT. Its translation: CASSQEGGAREKLFF.

Only a few counts were recorded for this clone. The chain recombines TRBV7-6 with TRBJ1-3; D may be TRBD1 (5 bases). Germline values: CDR1 SGHVS, CDR2 FNYEAQ. This CDR3 spans 14 amino acids. The germline V and J ends were trimmed by 1 base and 4 bases, with 8 bases remaining between them. CDR3 sequence reads: CASSLGAGGNTIYF. CDR3 nucleotides: TGTGCCAGCAGCTTAGGGGCAGGGGGAAACACCATATATTTT.

The chain couples TRBV9 to TRBJ2-1; 8 positions agree with TRBD2. Unmatched junction bases numbered 6, after V lost 3 bases and J lost 4 bases. The germline V gene has CDR1 SGDLS and CDR2 YYNGEE. This CDR3 has 15 amino acids. The CDR3 reads CASSAGTSHYNEQFF. The CDR3, as DNA: TGTGCCAGCAGCGCCGGGACTAGTCATTACAATGAGCAGTTCTTC.

The chain uses TRBV6-8 and TRBJ2-7, with 10 bases identical to TRBD1. Trimming removed 2 bases from V and 3 bases from J; junction bases left unmatched: 4. The CDR3 sequence is 15 residues long. The germline V gene has CDR1 MNHGY and CDR2 SAAAGT. CDR3 region: CASSYPGQGIYEQYF. The CDR3 DNA is TGTGCCAGCAGTTACCCGGGACAGGGGATCTACGAGCAGTACTTC.

The sample holds a few counts of this clone. The genes are TRBV28 and TRBJ2-6; maybe TRBD2 (7 bases). This CDR3 comprises 15 residues. Germline values: CDR1 MDHEN, CDR2 SYDVKM. Trimming shortened V by 6 bases and J by 4 bases, and 13 bases separated the two germline ends. In DNA, the CDR3 is TGTGCCAGCAGCCGAGGGGGGGCAGGGGCCAACGTCCTGACTTTC. Amino acid sequence: CASSRGGAGANVLTF.

This clone turned up a few times. The chain links TRBV11-3 to TRBJ1-3, with D possibly matching TRBD1 (5 bases). This CDR3 is 17 amino acids long. Deletions cut 3 bases from V and 2 bases from J, with 17 bases between. Germline V lookup: CDR1 SGHNT, CDR2 YENEEA. Here the CDR3 reads CASSFSKGQVAGNTIYF. In DNA form, the CDR3 reads TGTGCCAGCAGCTTTAGCAAGGGGCAGGTCGCTGGAAACACCATATATTTT.

V gene TRBV19 combines with J gene TRBJ2-1; a possible D gene is TRBD2 (5 bases). CDR1 LNHDA and CDR2 SQIVND come from the germline V gene (reference sequence). With 6 bases removed from V and 0 bases from J, the gap between germline ends came to 15 bases. The CDR3 totals 16 residues. CDR3 protein: CASRKITGSSYNEQFF. CDR3 nucleotides: TGTGCCAGTAGAAAAATTACGGGAAGCTCCTACAATGAGCAGTTCTTC.

The chain recombines TRBV7-6 with TRBJ2-7; 7 bases are shared with TRBD1. This CDR3 spans 14 amino acids. Per germline, CDR1 SGHVS and CDR2 FNYEAQ. V gave up 4 bases and J gave up 3 bases; unmatched junction bases: 6. The CDR3 region has the DNA TGTGCCAGCAGCTCTAGGCCAGGGGGCTACGAGCAGTACTTC. Its protein product is CASSSRPGGYEQYF.

The chain uses TRBV23-1 and TRBJ1-2, with D perhaps matching TRBD1 (5 bases). TRBV23-1 is placed among ORFs of uncertain function. The V gene lost 6 bases and the J gene lost 9 bases, with 17 bases spanning the gap. This CDR3 spans 13 amino acids. The CDR3 nucleotides read TGCGCCAGCAGCCCGCGGGACCTGCAGCGCTACACCTTC. This translates into CASSPRDLQRYTF.

This chain links TRBV6-8 with TRBJ1-1, with TRBD1 matching over 8 bases. This CDR3 comprises 15 residues. V shed 4 bases and J 0 bases; nucleotides not matched to a gene: 4. Germline CDR1 MNHGY, CDR2 SAAAGT. CDR3 in amino acids: CASSLQGDLNTEAFF. In nucleotides, the CDR3 is TGTGCCAGCAGTTTACAGGGGGATTTGAACACTGAAGCTTTCTTT.

The chain combines TRBV7-5 with TRBJ2-1; TRBD2, the table's D call, was not compared with the DNA. TRBV7-5 is designated a pseudogene. The CDR3 is 15 amino acids. As DNA, the CDR3 is TGTGCCAGCAGCTTTTTGAACAGGGAGGGCCATGAGCAGTTCTTC. Translating it yields CASSFLNREGHEQFF.

This clone was observed a handful of times. The genes are TRBV29-1 and TRBJ1-1; no reliable D call. Germline CDR1 is SQVTM and CDR2 is ANQGSEA. V gave up 6 bases and J gave up 1 base, with 12 bases separating them. This CDR3 is 13 amino acids long. In nucleotides, the CDR3 is TGCAGCGTCGTCACCACTGGGAACACTGAAGCTTTCTTT. It translates to CSVVTTGNTEAFF.

The rearrangement joins TRBV9 to TRBJ1-5; TRBD1 aligns across 7 bases. V lost 5 bases and J lost 5; bases outside the gene matches: 10. This CDR3 comprises 15 residues. Looked up from germline, CDR1 is SGDLS and CDR2 is YYNGEE. The CDR3, as DNA: TGTGCCAGCAGGGACGACAGGGTTGGAGATCAGCCCCAGCATTTT. Its protein product is CASRDDRVGDQPQHF.

The chain is built from TRBV10-2 and TRBJ2-3; D assignment may be TRBD1 or TRBD2 (6 bases each). This CDR3 comprises 15 residues. V was pared by 6 bases and J by 1 base, with 14 bases between. Germline CDR1 reads WSHSY; CDR2 reads SAAADI. The DNA of the CDR3 is TGCGCCAGCAGGGTAGGGGGGCGGGGCACAGATACGCAGTATTTT. Amino acids: CASRVGGRGTDTQYF.

Judged by abundance, this clone is large. This rearrangement joins TRBV6-8 to TRBJ2-5; 9 nucleotides align to TRBD1. The V segment lost 2 bases and the J segment 5 bases; nucleotides outside the gene matches: 9. The CDR3 is 16 residues long. Germline-derived CDR1 and CDR2 are MNHGY and SAAAGT. The CDR3 protein is CASSYPWDRVRETQYF. For the CDR3, the DNA is TGTGCCAGCAGTTACCCTTGGGACAGGGTTCGGGAGACCCAGTACTTC.